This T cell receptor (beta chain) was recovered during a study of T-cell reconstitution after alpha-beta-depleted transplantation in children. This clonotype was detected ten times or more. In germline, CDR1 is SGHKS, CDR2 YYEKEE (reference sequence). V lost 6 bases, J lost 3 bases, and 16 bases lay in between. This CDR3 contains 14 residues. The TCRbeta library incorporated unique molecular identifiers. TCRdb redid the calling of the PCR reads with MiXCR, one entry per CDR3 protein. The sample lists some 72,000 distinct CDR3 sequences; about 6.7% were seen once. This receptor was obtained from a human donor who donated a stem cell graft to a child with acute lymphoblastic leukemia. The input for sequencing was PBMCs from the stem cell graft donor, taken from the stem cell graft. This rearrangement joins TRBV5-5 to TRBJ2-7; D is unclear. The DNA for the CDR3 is TGTGCCAGCACCCGACCGGGCTCGGGCTACGAGCAGTACTTC. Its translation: CASTRPGSGYEQYF. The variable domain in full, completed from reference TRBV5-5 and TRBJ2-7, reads DAGVTQSPTHLIKTRGQQVTLRCSPISGHKSVSWYQQVLGQGPQFIFQYYEKEERGRGNFPDRFSARQFPNYSSELNVNALLLGDSALYLCASTRPGSGYEQYFGPGTRLTVT.